The T cell receptor (beta chain) described here comes from a study of regulatory T cells in long-lasting Graves disease. The length of the CDR3 is 13 residues. Trimming cost V 0 bases and J 10 bases; bases outside gene matches: 4. CDR1 is SGHAT, CDR2 FQNNGV, per germline. Regarding time point: newly diagnosed GD, antithyroid drugs for less than 3 months. Extracted PBMC RNA gave rise to the TCR library. This clonotype was observed at least ten times. Library construction for TCR beta used iRepertoire HTBI primers and Arm-PCR of CDR3 regions. TCRdb fed the multiplex PCR reads into MiXCR, producing one record per CDR3 protein. This table holds under 700,000 distinct CDR3 sequences, more than 15% found once. The same specimen was also included in a second study, on T cells in Graves' hyperthyroidism and ophthalmopathy. That paper notes: Exclusion of patients followed from uncontrolled infection, other autoimmune disease, pregnancy or lactation.

The sequences come from peripheral blood mononuclear cells (PBMCs), collected at new diagnosis, from a patient treated with antithyroid drugs. This chain connects TRBV11-2 to TRBJ1-1, with 8 bases identical to TRBD1. The clonotype comes from a woman aged 40-60 years with Graves disease. CDR3 coding DNA: TGTGCCAGCAGCTTAGACAGGGGGCCTGTAGCTTTCTTT. Its translation: CASSLDRGPVAFF.